The subject of this entry is one T cell receptor beta chain. This clonotype was detected many times. The antigen this receptor binds is unknown. It has no much larger one-base neighbor in the sample; base qualities were not kept. The record originates from a study of response to subunit inactivated influenza vaccine (dated by TCRdb to 2017 to 2018). With respect to the entire study: Deep quantitative T cell receptor repertoire profiling was used in the study to track responses to a trivalent subunit inactivated influenza vaccine. Beyond this particular receptor, the publication reports: According to the authors, only a limited number of new T cells may be recruited by each seasonal influenza vaccination.

Trimming removed 2 bases from V and 6 bases from J, leaving 8 bases between the germline ends. Taken from the germline V gene, the CDR1 and CDR2 loops are SGHTA and FQGNSA. Reading from cysteine to phenylalanine, the CDR3 counts 12 amino acids. Only the CDR3 portion is preserved as DNA: 36 bases, with reading frame beginning at the first base. The library was obtained by RT-PCR. The instrument given in TCRdb is Illumina HiSeq 2500. TCRdb reran the public reads through fastp at Q25 and MiXCR, keeping productive beta chains. When rows share a CDR3 protein, they turn into one entry using the most common DNA and genes. This sample is represented by about 530,000 distinct CDR3 sequences; about 12% of them were singletons. Roughly 10% of the sample goes to the ten largest clones.

The receptor comes from a man aged 45-60 years who received an inactivated influenza vaccine. Donor details come from another sample of the same person, matched by shared clones. Sample: PBMCs from blood, taken on the day of vaccination. The rearranged segments are TRBV7-2 and TRBJ2-7; the D gene is not confidently resolved. The nucleotides are TGTGCCAGCAGCTTATCATTAGGCGAGCAGTACTTC. This yields the protein CASSLSLGEQYF.